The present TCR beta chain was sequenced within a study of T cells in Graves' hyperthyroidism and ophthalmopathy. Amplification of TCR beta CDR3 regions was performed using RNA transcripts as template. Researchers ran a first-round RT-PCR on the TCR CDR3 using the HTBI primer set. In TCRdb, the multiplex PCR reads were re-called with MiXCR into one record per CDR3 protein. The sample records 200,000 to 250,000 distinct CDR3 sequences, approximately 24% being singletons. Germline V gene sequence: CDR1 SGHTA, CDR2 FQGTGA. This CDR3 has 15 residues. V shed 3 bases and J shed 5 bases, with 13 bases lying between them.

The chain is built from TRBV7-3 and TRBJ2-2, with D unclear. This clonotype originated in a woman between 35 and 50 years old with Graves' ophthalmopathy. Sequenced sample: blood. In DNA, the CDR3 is TGTGCCAGCAGCTTCCGTGCCATGGGGACCGGGGAGCTGTTTTTT. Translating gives CASSFRAMGTGELFF.